This T cell receptor beta chain emerged from a study of blood T cells in healthy people across ages. Study outcomes and limitations: The recorded TCR beta diversity per million T cells decreased in a roughly linear manner with age.

With each sample, at least 5 micrograms of total RNA were extracted. For the second PCR, which ran for about 6 to 11 cycles, a sample-barcoded 5' primer and a J-beta primer mix were used. Template switching added a 12-random-nucleotide identifier to every cDNA molecule. Each CDR3 protein gets one entry after TCRdb re-called the 5' RACE reads with MiXCR. The repertoire holds roughly 860,000 distinct CDR3 sequences, with 62% as singletons. A remark on this clonotype: What it recognizes is unknown. Mismatch with germline at one junction end may stem from a read error.

This CDR3 has 14 amino acids. Germline CDR1 and CDR2: MDHEN and SYDVKM. The sample comprised blood. This sequence was found in a man aged 25-45 years in good health. The chain is built from TRBV28 and TRBJ2-1; TRBD1 agrees at 9 bases. CDR3 in amino acids: CASRGTGTSNEQFF. The DNA for the CDR3 is TGTGCTAGCAGAGGGACAGGGACAAGCAATGAGCAGTTCTTC.